This T cell receptor beta chain emerged from a study of blood T cells in healthy people across ages. Primed by a sample-barcoded 5' primer and a J-beta primer mix, a second PCR proceeded for roughly 6 to 12 cycles. TCRdb analysed the 5' RACE reads with MiXCR anew, one entry per CDR3 protein. This sample carries 800,000 or so distinct CDR3 sequences, 62% of them seen once, and the ten largest clones take 28%. Germline values: CDR1 KGHSH, CDR2 LQKENI. This CDR3 comprises 13 residues. Sequenced sample: blood. This clonotype was obtained from a man aged 25 to 45 in good health. The chain joins TRBV18 to TRBJ2-4; D is perhaps TRBD1 (5 bases). The J call is uncertain, as TRBJ2-7 better fits the DNA end. The CDR3 region is CASSQGHPSEQYF. For the CDR3, the DNA is TGTGCCAGCTCACAGGGGCACCCGTCCGAGCAGTACTTC.